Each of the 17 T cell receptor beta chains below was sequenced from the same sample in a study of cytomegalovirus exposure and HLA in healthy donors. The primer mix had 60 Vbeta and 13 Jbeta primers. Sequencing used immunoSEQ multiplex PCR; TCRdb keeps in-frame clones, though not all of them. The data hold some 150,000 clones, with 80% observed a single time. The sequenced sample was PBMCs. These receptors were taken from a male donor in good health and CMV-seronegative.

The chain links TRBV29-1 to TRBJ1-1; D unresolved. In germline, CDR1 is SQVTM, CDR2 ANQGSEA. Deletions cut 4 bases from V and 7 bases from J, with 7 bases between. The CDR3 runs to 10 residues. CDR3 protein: CSVGLVEAFF. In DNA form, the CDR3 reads TGCAGCGTTGGTTTAGTTGAAGCTTTCTTT.

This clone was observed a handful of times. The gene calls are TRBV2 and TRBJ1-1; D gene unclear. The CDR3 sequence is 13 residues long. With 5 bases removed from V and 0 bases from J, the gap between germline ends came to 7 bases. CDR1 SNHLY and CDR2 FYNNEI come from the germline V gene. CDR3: CASSNNMNTEAFF. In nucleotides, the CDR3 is TGTGCCAGCAGTAATAACATGAACACTGAAGCTTTCTTT.

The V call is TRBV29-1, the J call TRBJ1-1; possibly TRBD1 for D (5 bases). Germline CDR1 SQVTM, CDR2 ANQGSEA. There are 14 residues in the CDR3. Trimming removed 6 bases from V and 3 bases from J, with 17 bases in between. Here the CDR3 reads CSVHGGSAYTEAFF. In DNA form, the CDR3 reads TGCAGCGTCCATGGGGGGTCGGCCTACACTGAAGCTTTCTTT.

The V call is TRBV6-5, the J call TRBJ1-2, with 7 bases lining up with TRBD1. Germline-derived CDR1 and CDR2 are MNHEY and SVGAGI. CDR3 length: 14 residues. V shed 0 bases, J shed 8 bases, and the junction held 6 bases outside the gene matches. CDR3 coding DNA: TGTGCCAGCAGTTACTCTCGGCCAGGGGGGGGCTACACCTTC. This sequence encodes CASSYSRPGGGYTF.

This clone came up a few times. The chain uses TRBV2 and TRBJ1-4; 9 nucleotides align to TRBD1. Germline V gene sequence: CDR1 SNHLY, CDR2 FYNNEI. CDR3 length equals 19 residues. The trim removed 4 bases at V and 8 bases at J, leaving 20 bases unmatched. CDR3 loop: CASSGNPIGQGLSREKLFF. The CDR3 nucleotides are TGTGCCAGCAGTGGAAACCCTATAGGACAGGGGTTGTCTCGGGAAAAACTGTTTTTT. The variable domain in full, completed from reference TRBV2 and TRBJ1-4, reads EPEVTQTPSHQVTQMGQEVILRCVPISNHLYFYWYRQILGQKVEFLVSFYNNEISEKSEIFDDQFSVERPDGSNFTLKIRSTKLEDSAMYFCASSGNPIGQGLSREKLFFGSGTQLSVL.

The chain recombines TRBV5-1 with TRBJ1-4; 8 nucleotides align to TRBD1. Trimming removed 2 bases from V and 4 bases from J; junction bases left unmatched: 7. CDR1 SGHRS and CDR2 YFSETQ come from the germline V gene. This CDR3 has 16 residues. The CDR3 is CASSLGWTGLNEKLFF. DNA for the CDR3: TGCGCCAGCAGCTTAGGATGGACAGGGCTTAATGAAAAACTGTTTTTT.

In DNA, the CDR3 is TGTGCCACTTCAAAAGGGGGACTAGTAGGCGAGCAGTACTTC. Translated: CATSKGGLVGEQYF. The chain uses TRBV27 and TRBJ2-7, with TRBD2 matching over 8 bases. This CDR3 comprises 14 residues. V gave up 10 bases and J gave up 6 bases; unmatched junction bases: 14. CDR1 is MNHEY and CDR2 is SMNVEV in the germline V gene (reference sequence).

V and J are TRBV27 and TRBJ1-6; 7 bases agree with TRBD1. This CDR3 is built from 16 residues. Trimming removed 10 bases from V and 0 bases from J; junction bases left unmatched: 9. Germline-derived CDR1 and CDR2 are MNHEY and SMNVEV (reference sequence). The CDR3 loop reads CATQRGGGSYNSPLHF. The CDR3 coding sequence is TGTGCCACCCAGCGAGGGGGCGGCTCCTATAATTCACCCCTCCACTTT.

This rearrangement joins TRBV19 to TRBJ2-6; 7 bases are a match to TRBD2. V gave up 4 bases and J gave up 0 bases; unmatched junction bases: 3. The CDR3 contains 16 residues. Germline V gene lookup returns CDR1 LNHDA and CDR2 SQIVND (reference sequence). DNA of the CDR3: TGTGCCAGTAGTAGCGGGAGCTACTCTGGGGCCAACGTCCTGACTTTC. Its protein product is CASSSGSYSGANVLTF.

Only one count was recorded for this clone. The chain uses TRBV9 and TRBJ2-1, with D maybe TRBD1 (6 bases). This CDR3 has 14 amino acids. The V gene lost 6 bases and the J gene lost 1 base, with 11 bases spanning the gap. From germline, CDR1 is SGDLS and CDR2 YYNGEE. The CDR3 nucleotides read TGTGCCAGCACCCCGACAGGTTCCTACAATGAGCAGTTCTTC. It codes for CASTPTGSYNEQFF.

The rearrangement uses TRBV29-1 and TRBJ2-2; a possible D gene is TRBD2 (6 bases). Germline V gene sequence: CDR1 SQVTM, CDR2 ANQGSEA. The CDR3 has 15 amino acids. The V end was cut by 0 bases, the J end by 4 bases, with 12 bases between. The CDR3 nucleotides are TGCAGCGTTGAAGATCGGGGGACGGTCACCGGGGAGCTGTTTTTT. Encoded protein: CSVEDRGTVTGELFF.

The CDR3 bases are TGTGCCAGCAGTGGGTGGGCCGGTACGACTTTCTTT. It is translated as CASSGWAGTTFF. The chain carries TRBV2 and TRBJ1-1; no clear D. CDR1 is SNHLY, CDR2 FYNNEI, per germline. V was clipped by 4 bases and J by 12 bases, with 15 bases between them. This CDR3 is 12 amino acids long. Full variable domain (remainder filled in from reference TRBV2 and TRBJ1-1): EPEVTQTPSHQVTQMGQEVILRCVPISNHLYFYWYRQILGQKVEFLVSFYNNEISEKSEIFDDQFSVERPDGSNFTLKIRSTKLEDSAMYFCASSGWAGTTFFGQGTRLTVV.

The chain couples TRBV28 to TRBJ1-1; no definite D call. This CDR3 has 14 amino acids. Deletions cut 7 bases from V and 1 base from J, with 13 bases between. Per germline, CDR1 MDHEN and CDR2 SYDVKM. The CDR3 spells CASILGLGNTEAFF. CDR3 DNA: TGTGCCAGCATACTTGGTCTAGGGAACACTGAAGCTTTCTTT. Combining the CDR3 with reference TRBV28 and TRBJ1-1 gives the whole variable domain DVKVTQSSRYLVKRTGEKVFLECVQDMDHENMFWYRQDPGLGLRLIYFSYDVKMKEKGDIPEGYSVSREKKERFSLILESASTNQTSMYLCASILGLGNTEAFFGQGTRLTVV.

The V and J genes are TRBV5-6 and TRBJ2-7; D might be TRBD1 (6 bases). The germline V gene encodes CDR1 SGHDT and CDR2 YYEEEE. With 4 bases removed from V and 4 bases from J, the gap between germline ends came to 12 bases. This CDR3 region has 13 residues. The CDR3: CASSLKRGYEQYF. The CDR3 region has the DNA TGTGCCAGCAGCCTGAAGAGGGGGTACGAGCAGTACTTC.

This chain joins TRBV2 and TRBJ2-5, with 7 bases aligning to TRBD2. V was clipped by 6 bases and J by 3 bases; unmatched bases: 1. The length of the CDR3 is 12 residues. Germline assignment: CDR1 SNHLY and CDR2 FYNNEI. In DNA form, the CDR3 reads TGTGCCAGCAGAACTAGCGAAGAGACCCAGTACTTC. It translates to CASRTSEETQYF.

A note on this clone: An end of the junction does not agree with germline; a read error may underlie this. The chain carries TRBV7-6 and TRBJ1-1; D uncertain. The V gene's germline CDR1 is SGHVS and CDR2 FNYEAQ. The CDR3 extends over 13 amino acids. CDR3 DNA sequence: TGTGCCAGCAGTGGGAGTAGGAACACTAAAGCTTTCTTT. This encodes CASSGSRNTKAFF.

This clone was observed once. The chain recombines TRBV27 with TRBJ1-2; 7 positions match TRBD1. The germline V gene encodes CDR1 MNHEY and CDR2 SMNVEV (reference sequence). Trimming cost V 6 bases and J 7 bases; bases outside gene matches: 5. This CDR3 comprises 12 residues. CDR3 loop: CASSQTGSGYTF. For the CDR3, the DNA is TGTGCCAGCAGCCAGACAGGGAGTGGCTACACCTTC.